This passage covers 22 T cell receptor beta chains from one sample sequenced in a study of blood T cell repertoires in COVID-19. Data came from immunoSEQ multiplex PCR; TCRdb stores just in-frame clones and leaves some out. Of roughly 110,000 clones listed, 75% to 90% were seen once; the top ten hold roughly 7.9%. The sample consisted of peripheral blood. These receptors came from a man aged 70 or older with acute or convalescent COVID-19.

In nucleotides, the CDR3 is TGCACCAGCAGCCAAGATCTCTGCGGCTGGAACTACGAGCAGTACTTC. It yields the protein CTSSQDLCGWNYEQYF. V and J are TRBV1 and TRBJ2-7; the table's D gene call, TRBD2, was not cross checked with the DNA. TRBV1 is recorded as a pseudogene. This CDR3 is built from 16 residues.

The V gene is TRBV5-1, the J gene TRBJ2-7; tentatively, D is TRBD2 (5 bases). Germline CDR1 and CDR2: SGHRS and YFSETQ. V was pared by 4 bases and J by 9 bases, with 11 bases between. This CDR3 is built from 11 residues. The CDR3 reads CASSAEGGQYF. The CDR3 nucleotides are TGCGCCAGCAGCGCAGAGGGTGGGCAGTACTTC.

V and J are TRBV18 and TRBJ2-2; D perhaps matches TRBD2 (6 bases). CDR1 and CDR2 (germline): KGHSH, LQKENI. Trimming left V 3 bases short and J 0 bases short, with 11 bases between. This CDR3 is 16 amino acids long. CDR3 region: CASSPGTAANTGELFF. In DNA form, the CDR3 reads TGTGCCAGCTCACCGGGGACTGCTGCGAACACCGGGGAGCTGTTTTTT.

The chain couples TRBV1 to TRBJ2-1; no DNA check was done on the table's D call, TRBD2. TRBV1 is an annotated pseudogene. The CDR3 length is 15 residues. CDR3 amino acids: CTSRGLVAGDNEQFF. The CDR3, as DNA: TGCACCAGCAGGGGTTTGGTAGCGGGGGACAATGAGCAGTTCTTC.

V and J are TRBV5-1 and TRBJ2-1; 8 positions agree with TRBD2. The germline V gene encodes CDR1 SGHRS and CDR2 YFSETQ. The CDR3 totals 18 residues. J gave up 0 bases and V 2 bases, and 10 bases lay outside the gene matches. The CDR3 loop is CASSFPSGGPSSYNEQFF. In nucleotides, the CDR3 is TGCGCCAGCAGCTTTCCGAGCGGGGGCCCTAGCTCCTACAATGAGCAGTTCTTC.

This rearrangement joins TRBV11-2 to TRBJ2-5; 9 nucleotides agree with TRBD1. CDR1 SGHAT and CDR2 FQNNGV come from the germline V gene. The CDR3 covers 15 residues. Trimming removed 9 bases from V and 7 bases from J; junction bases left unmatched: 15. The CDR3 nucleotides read TGTGCCAGTCGACAGGGGACAGGGTCGTGGGGGACCCAGTACTTC. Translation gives CASRQGTGSWGTQYF.

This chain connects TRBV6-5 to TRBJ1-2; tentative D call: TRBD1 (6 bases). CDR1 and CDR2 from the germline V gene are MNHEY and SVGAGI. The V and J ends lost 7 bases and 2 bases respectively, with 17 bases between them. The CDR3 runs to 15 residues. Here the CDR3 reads CASTFSGTRNYGYTF. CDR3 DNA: TGTGCCAGCACTTTCTCCGGGACACGGAACTATGGCTACACCTTC.

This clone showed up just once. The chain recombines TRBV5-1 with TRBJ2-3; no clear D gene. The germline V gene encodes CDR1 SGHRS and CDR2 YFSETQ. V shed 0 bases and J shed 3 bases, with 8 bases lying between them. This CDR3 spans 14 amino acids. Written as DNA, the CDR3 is TGCGCCAGCAGCTTGGTTTCCGGGACAGATACGCAGTATTTT. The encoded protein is CASSLVSGTDTQYF.

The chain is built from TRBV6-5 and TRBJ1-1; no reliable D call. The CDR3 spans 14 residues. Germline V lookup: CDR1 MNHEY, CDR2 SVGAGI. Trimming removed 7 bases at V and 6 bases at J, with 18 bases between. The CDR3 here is CASKFGGNSPEAFF. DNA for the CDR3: TGTGCCAGCAAATTCGGAGGGAACAGCCCTGAAGCTTTCTTT.

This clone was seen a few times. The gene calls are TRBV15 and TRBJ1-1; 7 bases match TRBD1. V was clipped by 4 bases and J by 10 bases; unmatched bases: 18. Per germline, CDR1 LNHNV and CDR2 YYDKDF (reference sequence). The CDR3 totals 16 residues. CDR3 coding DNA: TGTGCCACCAGCAAAAACCCCCCAGACAGGGAGATCGGAGCTTTCTTT. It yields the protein CATSKNPPDREIGAFF.

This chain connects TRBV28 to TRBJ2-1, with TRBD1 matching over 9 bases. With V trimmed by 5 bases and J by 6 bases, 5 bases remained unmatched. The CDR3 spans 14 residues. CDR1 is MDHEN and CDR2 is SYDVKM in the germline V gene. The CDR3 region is CASSTQQGANEQFF. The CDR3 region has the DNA TGTGCCAGCAGTACCCAACAGGGGGCCAATGAGCAGTTCTTC.

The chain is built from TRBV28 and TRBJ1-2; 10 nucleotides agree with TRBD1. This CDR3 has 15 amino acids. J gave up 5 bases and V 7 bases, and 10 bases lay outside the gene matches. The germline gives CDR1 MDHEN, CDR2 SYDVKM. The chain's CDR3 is CASTTGQGSLYGYTF. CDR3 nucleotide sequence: TGTGCCAGCACCACGGGACAGGGGTCTCTTTATGGCTACACCTTC.

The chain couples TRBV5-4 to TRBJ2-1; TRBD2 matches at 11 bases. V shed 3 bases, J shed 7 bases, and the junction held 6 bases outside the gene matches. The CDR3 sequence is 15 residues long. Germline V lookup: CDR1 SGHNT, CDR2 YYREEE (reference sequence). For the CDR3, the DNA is TGTGCCAGCAGCTCCGTAGCGGGGGGGCCAAATGAGCAGTTCTTC. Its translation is CASSSVAGGPNEQFF. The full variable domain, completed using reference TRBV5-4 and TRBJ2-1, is ETGVTQSPTHLIKTRGQQVTLRCSSQSGHNTVSWYQQALGQGPQFIFQYYREEENGRGNFPPRFSGLQFPNYSSELNVNALELDDSALYLCASSSVAGGPNEQFFGPGTRLTVL.

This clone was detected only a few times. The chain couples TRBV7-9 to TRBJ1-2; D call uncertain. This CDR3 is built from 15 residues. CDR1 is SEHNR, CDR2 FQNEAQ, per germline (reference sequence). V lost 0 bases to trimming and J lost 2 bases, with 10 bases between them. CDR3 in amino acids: CASSLAQIRNYGYTF. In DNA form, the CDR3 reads TGTGCCAGCAGCTTAGCGCAGATCAGGAACTATGGCTACACCTTC.

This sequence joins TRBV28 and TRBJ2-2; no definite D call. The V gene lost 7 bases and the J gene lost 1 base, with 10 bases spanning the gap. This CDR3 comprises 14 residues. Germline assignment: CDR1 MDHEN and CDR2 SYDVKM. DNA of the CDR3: TGTGCCAGCATCGAAGACTTGAACACCGGGGAGCTGTTTTTT. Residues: CASIEDLNTGELFF.

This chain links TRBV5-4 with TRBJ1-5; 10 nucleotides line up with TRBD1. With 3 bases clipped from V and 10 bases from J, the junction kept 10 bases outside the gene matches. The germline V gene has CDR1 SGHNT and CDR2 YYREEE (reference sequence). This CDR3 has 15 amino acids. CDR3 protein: CASSYSGTGVSPQHF. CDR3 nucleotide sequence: TGTGCCAGCAGCTACTCCGGGACAGGGGTCTCTCCCCAGCATTTT.

CDR3 bases: TGCAGCGTTGAAGGCGGGAGAGATACCTACAATGAGCAGTTCTTC. This sequence encodes CSVEGGRDTYNEQFF. The chain links TRBV29-1 to TRBJ2-1; TRBD2 agrees at 7 bases. This CDR3 has 15 amino acids. V gave up 1 base and J gave up 2 bases; unmatched junction bases: 5. CDR1 and CDR2 (germline): SQVTM, ANQGSEA.

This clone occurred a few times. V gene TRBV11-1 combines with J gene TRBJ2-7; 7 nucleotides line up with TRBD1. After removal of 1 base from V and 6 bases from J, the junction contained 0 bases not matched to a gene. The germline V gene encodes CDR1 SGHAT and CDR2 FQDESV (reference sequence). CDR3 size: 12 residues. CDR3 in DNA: TGTGCCAGCAGCTTAGACAGGGGCGAGCAGTACTTC. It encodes CASSLDRGEQYF.

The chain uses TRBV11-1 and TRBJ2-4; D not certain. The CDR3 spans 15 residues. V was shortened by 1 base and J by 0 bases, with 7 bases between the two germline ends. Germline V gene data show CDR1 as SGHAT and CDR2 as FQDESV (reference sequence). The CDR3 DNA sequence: TGTGCCAGCAGCTTAGTATCCTTAGCCAAAAACATTCAGTACTTC. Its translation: CASSLVSLAKNIQYF.

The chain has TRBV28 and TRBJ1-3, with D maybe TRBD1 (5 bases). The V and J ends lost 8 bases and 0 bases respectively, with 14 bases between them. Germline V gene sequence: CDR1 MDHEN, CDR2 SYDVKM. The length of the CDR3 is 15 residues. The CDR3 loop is CASGDSTISGNTIYF. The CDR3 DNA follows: TGTGCCAGCGGGGACTCCACCATCTCTGGAAACACCATATATTTT.

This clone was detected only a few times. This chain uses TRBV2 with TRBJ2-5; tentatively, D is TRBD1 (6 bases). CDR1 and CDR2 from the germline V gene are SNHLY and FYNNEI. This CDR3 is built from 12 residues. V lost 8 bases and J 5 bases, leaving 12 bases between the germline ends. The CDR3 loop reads CASGPGAETQYF. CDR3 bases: TGTGCCAGCGGCCCAGGGGCCGAGACCCAGTACTTC. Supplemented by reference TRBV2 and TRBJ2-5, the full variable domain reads EPEVTQTPSHQVTQMGQEVILRCVPISNHLYFYWYRQILGQKVEFLVSFYNNEISEKSEIFDDQFSVERPDGSNFTLKIRSTKLEDSAMYFCASGPGAETQYFGPGTRLLVL.

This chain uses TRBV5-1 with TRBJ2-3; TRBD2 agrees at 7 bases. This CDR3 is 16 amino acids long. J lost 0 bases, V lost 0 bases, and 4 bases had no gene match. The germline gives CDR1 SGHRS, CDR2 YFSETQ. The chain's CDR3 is CASSLALAASTDTQYF. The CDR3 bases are TGCGCCAGCAGCTTGGCGCTAGCGGCTAGCACAGATACGCAGTATTTT. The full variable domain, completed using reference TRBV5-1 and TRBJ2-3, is KAGVTQTPRYLIKTRGQQVTLSCSPISGHRSVSWYQQTPGQGLQFLFEYFSETQRNKGNFPGRFSGRQFSNSRSEMNVSTLELGDSALYLCASSLALAASTDTQYFGPGTRLTVL.